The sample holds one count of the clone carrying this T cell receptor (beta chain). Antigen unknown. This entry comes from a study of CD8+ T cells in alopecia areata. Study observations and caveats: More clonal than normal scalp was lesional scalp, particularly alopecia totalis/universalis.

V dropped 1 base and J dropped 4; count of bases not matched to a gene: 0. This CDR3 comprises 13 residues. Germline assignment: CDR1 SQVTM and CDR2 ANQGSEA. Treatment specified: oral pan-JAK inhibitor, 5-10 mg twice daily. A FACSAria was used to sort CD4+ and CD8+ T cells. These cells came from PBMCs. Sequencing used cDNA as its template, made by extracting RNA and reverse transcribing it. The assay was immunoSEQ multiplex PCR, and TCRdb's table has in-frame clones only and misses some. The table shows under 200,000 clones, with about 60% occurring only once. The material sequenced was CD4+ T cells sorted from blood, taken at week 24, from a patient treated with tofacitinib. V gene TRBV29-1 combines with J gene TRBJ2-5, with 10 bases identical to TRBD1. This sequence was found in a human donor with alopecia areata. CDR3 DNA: TGCAGCGTTGAAGGGACAGGGGGAGAGACCCAGTACTTC. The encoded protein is CSVEGTGGETQYF. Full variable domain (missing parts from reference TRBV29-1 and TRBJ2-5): SAVISQKPSRDICQRGTSLTIQCQVDSQVTMMFWYRQQPGQSLTLIATANQGSEATYESGFVIDKFPISRPNLTFSTLTVSNMSPEDSSIYLCSVEGTGGETQYFGPGTRLLVL.